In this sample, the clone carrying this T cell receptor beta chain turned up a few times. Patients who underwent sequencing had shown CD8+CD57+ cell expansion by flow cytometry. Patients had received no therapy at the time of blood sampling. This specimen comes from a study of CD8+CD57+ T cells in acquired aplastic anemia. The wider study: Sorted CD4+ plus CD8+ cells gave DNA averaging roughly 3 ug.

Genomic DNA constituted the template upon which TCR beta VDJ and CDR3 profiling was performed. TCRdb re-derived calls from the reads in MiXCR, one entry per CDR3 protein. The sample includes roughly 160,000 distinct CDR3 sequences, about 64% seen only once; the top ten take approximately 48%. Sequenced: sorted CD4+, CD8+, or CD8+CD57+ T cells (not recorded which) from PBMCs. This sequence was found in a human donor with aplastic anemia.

CDR3 bases: TGTGCCAGCAGCCAAGAGGCAGGGGATGAGCAGTTCTTC. It yields the protein CASSQEAGDEQFF. The chain is built from TRBV5-8 and TRBJ2-1, with a weak D call TRBD1 (6 bases). There are 13 residues in the CDR3. The germline V and J ends were trimmed by 4 bases and 8 bases, with 13 bases remaining between them. Germline-derived CDR1 and CDR2 are SGHTS and YDEGEE.